These T cell receptor beta chains were read from a single sample in a study of graft-versus-host responses after intestinal transplantation. These receptors lack a known antigen. Here immunoSEQ multiplex PCR was the method, and the copy in TCRdb shows in-frame clones only, minus some. The sample holds about 93,000 clones, around 93% seen once. The sequenced sample was unstimulated CD8+ T cells sorted from spleen or lymph node cells, obtained before intestinal transplant. The receptors were sampled from a human donor who received an intestinal transplant. The CDR3 runs from the conserved cysteine through the conserved F or W. The D gene is left open where the match is weak. Only some rows state a clone size, as once, few, many or a class for expanded clones.

clone_size cdr3_length j_call v_call d_call cdr3_nt cdr3_aa
NA 15 TRBJ2-7 TRBV6-5 NA TGTGCCAGCAGTTTTTACCGGGGTAGCTCCTACGAGCAGTACTTC CASSFYRGSSYEQYF
NA 14 TRBJ1-6 TRBV30 NA TGTGCCTGGAGTGTATGGGTAGCGAATTCACCCCTCCACTTT CAWSVWVANSPLHF
NA 12 TRBJ1-2 TRBV30 NA TGTGCCTGGATCGACGCGGCGTATGGCTACACCTTC CAWIDAAYGYTF
few 15 TRBJ1-1 TRBV19 NA TGTGCCAGTAGTATGACGACAGCTCCGAACACTGAAGCTTTCTTT CASSMTTAPNTEAFF
once 15 TRBJ2-7 TRBV5-4 NA TGTGCCAGCAGCTTGTTCGACAGGCGGCCCTACGAGCAGTACTTC CASSLFDRRPYEQYF
NA 17 TRBJ2-7 TRBV4-1 TRBD1 TGCGCCAGCAGCCAAGATGACAGGGACAGGGGCTTCTACGAGCAGTACTTC CASSQDDRDRGFYEQYF
NA 14 TRBJ1-5 TRBV7-9 TRBD1 TGTGCCAGCGCCTCCACAGGGGTGGATCAGCCCCAGCATTTT CASASTGVDQPQHF
once 15 TRBJ2-5 TRBV2 TRBD2 TGTGCCAGCAGTGAACCTAGCGGGGGAGTTGAGACCCAGTACTTC CASSEPSGGVETQYF
few 13 TRBJ1-3 TRBV25-1 NA TGTGCCAGCACAATTGGGGGGGGAAACACCATATATTTT CASTIGGGNTIYF
NA 13 TRBJ2-6 TRBV6-5 NA TGTGCCAGCAGTTTATCTGGGGCCAACGTCCTGACTTTC CASSLSGANVLTF
NA 16 TRBJ2-1 TRBV5-6 NA TGTGCCAGCACCTTAGAGACTCGAGGTGGGGGGAATGAGCAGTTCTTC CASTLETRGGGNEQFF
NA 14 TRBJ2-7 TRBV27 TRBD1 TGTGCCAGCAGTTTAGCCGGGACAGACTACGAGCAGTACTTC CASSLAGTDYEQYF
NA 12 TRBJ1-1 TRBV13 NA TGTGCCAGCAGCGCTACAGTAACTGAAGCTTTCTTT CASSATVTEAFF
NA 15 TRBJ2-1 TRBV9 TRBD2 TGTGCCAGCAGCGTAGCGGGGGGGGGTTACAATGAGCAGTTCTTC CASSVAGGGYNEQFF
once 16 TRBJ2-3 TRBV29-1 TRBD2 TGCAGCGTTGAAGGGTGGCTAGCGGACCTGAAGGATACGCAGTATTTT CSVEGWLADLKDTQYF
NA 16 TRBJ1-6 TRBV2 NA TGTGCCAGCAGTGACAGAACCGTCTCCTATAATTCACCCCTCCACTTT CASSDRTVSYNSPLHF
few 14 TRBJ1-4 TRBV10-1 NA TGCGCCAGCAGCGAAGACGGACTAGGGGAAAAACTGTTTTTT CASSEDGLGEKLFF
NA 13 TRBJ1-1 TRBV27 NA TGTGCCAGCAGTTCGAGGCCTGGGACTGAAGCTTTCTTT CASSSRPGTEAFF
NA 14 TRBJ2-5 TRBV7-9 NA TGTGCCAGCAGCTTACTAGGGGGCCAAGAGACCCAGTACTTC CASSLLGGQETQYF
once 18 TRBJ2-5 TRBV7-8 TRBD2 TGTGCCAGCAGCTCCCGAGGGACTAGCGGGGCGTACCAAGAGACCCAGTACTTC CASSSRGTSGAYQETQYF
NA 13 TRBJ2-2 TRBV4-3 NA TGCGCCAGCAGCCAAGTATCTGCCGGGGAGCTGTTTTTT CASSQVSAGELFF
NA 16 TRBJ1-1 TRBV29-1 TRBD1 TGCAGCGTTGATAATCTAGGACAGGGACTGAACACTGAAGCTTTCTTT CSVDNLGQGLNTEAFF
NA 14 TRBJ2-3 TRBV4-1 TRBD2 TGCGCCAGCAGCCAAGGAGCGGGGACAGATACGCAGTATTTT CASSQGAGTDTQYF
NA 17 TRBJ1-2 TRBV11-2 NA TGTGCCAGCAGCCACCGTGAGGGTGGTGGCCGTAACTATGGCTACACCTTC CASSHREGGGRNYGYTF
NA 14 TRBJ1-1 TRBV19 NA TGTGCCAGTAGTCCCGGTTCAGCGGTCACTGAAGCTTTCTTT CASSPGSAVTEAFF
NA 16 TRBJ2-7 TRBV11-3 TRBD1 TGTGCCAGCAGCTACCGAACGCCGGGACAGGGGAACGAGCAGTACTTC CASSYRTPGQGNEQYF
NA 13 TRBJ1-2 TRBV19 TRBD1 TGTGCCAGTAGTCCGACAGGGGGCTTTGGCTACACCTTC CASSPTGGFGYTF
NA 12 TRBJ2-3 TRBV27 NA TGTGCCAGCAGTTTATCCGCAGATACGCAGTATTTT CASSLSADTQYF
NA 13 TRBJ1-1 TRBV19 NA TGTGCCAGTAGTAAGACAGGGAACACTGAAGCTTTCTTT CASSKTGNTEAFF
NA 13 TRBJ2-1 TRBV19 NA TGTGCCAGTAGTAGTCAGGTCTACAATGAGCAGTTCTTC CASSSQVYNEQFF
NA 14 TRBJ1-2 TRBV7-8 NA TGTGCCAGCGCTTCGGAACAGGGCAACTATGGCTACACCTTC CASASEQGNYGYTF
NA 14 TRBJ1-6 TRBV30 NA TGTGCCTGGAGTCAGATAGGAGGAAATTCACCCCTCCACTTT CAWSQIGGNSPLHF
NA 11 TRBJ2-5 TRBV7-6 NA TGTGCCAGCAGATACCGGGGGACCCAGTACTTC CASRYRGTQYF
NA 15 TRBJ2-5 TRBV30 NA TGTGCCTGGAGTGTAGGGGGGGGCCCCTGGGAGACCCAGTACTTC CAWSVGGGPWETQYF
NA 16 TRBJ2-3 TRBV19 TRBD2 TGTGCCAGTACTTTCGGGACTAGCGGGAGCACAGATACGCAGTATTTT CASTFGTSGSTDTQYF
NA 14 TRBJ1-2 TRBV2 NA TGTGCCAGCAGTGAAGGGGACAATTCCTATGGCTACACCTTC CASSEGDNSYGYTF
NA 14 TRBJ1-2 TRBV14 TRBD1 TGTGCCAGCAGCCAGGACAGGGGGCACTATGGCTACACCTTC CASSQDRGHYGYTF
NA 14 TRBJ2-7 TRBV29-1 TRBD1 TGCAGCGTTGAAGATCCGACAGGGTCCTACGAGCAGTACTTC CSVEDPTGSYEQYF
once 15 TRBJ1-6 TRBV21-1 NA TGTGCCAGCAGCCTTGGACAGGGGTATAATTCACCCCTCCACTTT CASSLGQGYNSPLHF
NA 12 TRBJ1-2 TRBV5-8 NA TGTGCCAGCAGCTTCGACTTCTTTGGCTACACCTTC CASSFDFFGYTF
NA 16 TRBJ2-7 TRBV4-1 TRBD1 TGCGCCAGCAGCGTCATGGGGACAGGCGGCCCCTACGAGCAGTACTTC CASSVMGTGGPYEQYF
once 17 TRBJ1-2 TRBV18 NA TGTGCCAGCTCCCCATGGATTAGTCAGGCAGGAAAAAACGGCTACACCTTC CASSPWISQAGKNGYTF
NA 16 TRBJ2-5 TRBV5-1 NA TGCGCCAGCAGCTTGGTTACCCGGGACATCGAAGAGACCCAGTACTTC CASSLVTRDIEETQYF
NA 14 TRBJ2-7 TRBV27 NA TGTGCCAGCGGGATACAGGGGACTTTATACGAGCAGTACTTC CASGIQGTLYEQYF
NA 16 TRBJ2-3 TRBV4-1 TRBD1 TGCGCCAGCAGCCGGCCTACAGGGGAGAGCACAGATACGCAGTATTTT CASSRPTGESTDTQYF
NA 14 TRBJ1-1 TRBV28 TRBD1 TGTGCCAGCAGTATTACAGGGGGCCCCACTGAAGCTTTCTTT CASSITGGPTEAFF
NA 15 TRBJ2-3 TRBV11-3 TRBD1 TGTGCCAGCAGCTCGCCCGGGACAGGCACAGATACGCAGTATTTT CASSSPGTGTDTQYF
NA 17 TRBJ1-6 TRBV27 NA TGTGCCAGCAGGAGTATAATCAGGGGTTTAAATAATTCACCCCTCCACTTT CASRSIIRGLNNSPLHF
NA 17 TRBJ2-5 TRBV12-5 NA TGTGCTAGTGGTTTGATCAGGGGCAGGGAGGGACAAGAGACCCAGTACTTC CASGLIRGREGQETQYF
NA 19 TRBJ2-1 TRBV19 TRBD2 TGTGCCAGTAGTATACAACTAGCGGGAGATGTCGGGTGGGGAAATGAGCAGTTCTTC CASSIQLAGDVGWGNEQFF
NA 18 TRBJ2-5 TRBV4-1 TRBD2 TGCGCCAGCAGCCAAGCATCTAGCGGGGGGGAGCATCAAGAGACCCAGTACTTC CASSQASSGGEHQETQYF
NA 15 TRBJ1-1 TRBV4-1 TRBD1 TGCGCCAGCAGCGGGCGGGACAGGGGAAGCCCTGAAGCTTTCTTT CASSGRDRGSPEAFF
NA 16 TRBJ2-7 TRBV27 NA TGTGCCAGCAGTTTTCAGGCGGGGTTTAGCTCCTACGAGCAGTACTTC CASSFQAGFSSYEQYF